This T cell receptor beta chain was recovered during a study of T-cell reconstitution after alpha-beta-depleted transplantation in children. This clonotype has a handful of counts. Its antigen is currently unknown. Preparation of the TCRbeta library used unique molecular identifiers. From the PCR reads, TCRdb called clonotypes with MiXCR, one entry per CDR3 protein. The sample consists of about 110,000 distinct CDR3 sequences, almost 6.5% of them appearing once. Per the germline V gene, CDR1 is LNHNV and CDR2 is YYDKDF (reference sequence). The CDR3 contains 15 residues. Trimming left V 0 bases short and J 6 bases short, with 12 bases between. Whole-study results and caveats: Expanded clones from the graft, numbering several hundred, reportedly supplied alpha-beta T cells about two months after transplant. Some patients' high day-60 TCRbeta diversity was traced to surviving recipient T cells and thymic progenitors. Most T-cell counts and diversity one year after the transplant came from T cells that were newly produced.

The sequenced sample was PBMCs, mostly from graft donor cells, obtained 360 days after TCRalphabeta/CD19-depleted stem cell transplant. This TCR derives from a male patient aged 2 to 9 who had a stem cell transplant for acute lymphoblastic leukemia, so the T cells may come from the graft donor. The rearrangement uses TRBV15 and TRBJ2-1; possible D gene TRBD1, 6 bases. The CDR3, as DNA: TGTGCCACCAGCAGAGATTTGGGCAGGGGCAATGAGCAGTTCTTC. Its protein product is CATSRDLGRGNEQFF.